These T cell receptor beta chains were read from a single sample in a study of control samples from healthy donors and cancer patients. Only in-frame clones appear in the TCRdb table, and some are missing; sequencing was by immunoSEQ multiplex PCR. Of around 63,000 clones listed, over 75% were seen once; the top ten hold 2% to 2.5%. Specimen: PBMCs. The receptors derive from a woman aged 50 to 65 with head and neck cancer. Each CDR3 is given with its conserved first and last residue. The D gene is left open where the match is weak. Only part of the rows carry a size: once, few, many, or a class if the clone is expanded.

>15|TRBV2|few|TRBJ2-2|-
TGTGCCAGCAGTGAAGTGGGGCACGGGACCGGGGAGCTGTTTTTT
CASSEVGHGTGELFF
>14|TRBV28|once|TRBJ2-7|TRBD1
TGTGCCAGCAGAACTCCGGGACAGGGAGCCGAGCAGTACTTC
CASRTPGQGAEQYF
>13|TRBV6-5|once|TRBJ2-7|TRBD1
TGTGCCAGCGGGGGGACAGGGGGCTACGAGCAGTACTTC
CASGGTGGYEQYF
>16|TRBV3-1/TRBV3-2|once|TRBJ1-2|TRBD1
TGTGCCAGCAGCCTCCTCCACCAGGGGGCGAGGAGTGGCTACACCTTC
CASSLLHQGARSGYTF
>18|TRBV5-1|few|TRBJ1-3|-
TGCGCCAGCAGCCGAAGCGCCTCGGGACATTTCTCTGGAAACACCATATATTTT
CASSRSASGHFSGNTIYF
>17|TRBV28|-|TRBJ2-7|-
TGTGCCAGCAGCAAATGGGTAGGGGTTGGGGCCTCCTACGAGCAGTACTTC
CASSKWVGVGASYEQYF
>15|TRBV5-4|-|TRBJ2-2|-
TGTGCCAGCAGCCCTGCAGGGAGCTACACCGGGGAGCTGTTTTTT
CASSPAGSYTGELFF
>12|TRBV30|few|TRBJ1-1|-
TGTGCCTGGAATGACGGGAACACTGAAGCTTTCTTT
CAWNDGNTEAFF
>13|TRBV19|-|TRBJ1-2|-
TGTGCCAGTAGTATCGAGAGCAGACATGGCTACACCTTC
CASSIESRHGYTF
>16|TRBV5-4|-|TRBJ1-2|-
TGTGCCAGCAGCTTGGATTTGACGCGGGTGCACTATGGCTACACCTTC
CASSLDLTRVHYGYTF
>17|TRBV19|-|TRBJ2-5|TRBD2
TGTGCCAGTAGCCAAAGAAGGTGGCGGGGGGTCCAAGAGACCCAGTACTTC
CASSQRRWRGVQETQYF
>13|TRBV5-1|-|TRBJ1-1|-
TGCGCCAGCAGCTTGGGGGGGTTCACTGAAGCTTTCTTT
CASSLGGFTEAFF
>15|TRBV14|-|TRBJ2-5|-
TGTGCCAGCAGCCTACGACAAACACACCAAGAGACCCAGTACTTC
CASSLRQTHQETQYF
>16|TRBV6-1|-|TRBJ1-3|TRBD1
TGTGCCAGCAGTGAACCCGTGACAGGGGCGGGAAACACCATATATTTT
CASSEPVTGAGNTIYF
>14|TRBV6-6|few|TRBJ1-6|TRBD1
TGTGCCAGCAGCGGACAGGCCAAAAATTCACCCCTCCACTTT
CASSGQAKNSPLHF
>15|TRBV10-3|-|TRBJ1-1|TRBD1
TGTGCCATCGCCCACGACAGGGCCCTGAACACTGAAGCTTTCTTT
CAIAHDRALNTEAFF
>15|TRBV30|-|TRBJ1-2|-
TGTGCCTGGAGTCCAAGGCATTTGGGCAACTATGGCTACACCTTC
CAWSPRHLGNYGYTF
>14|TRBV6-5|-|TRBJ1-2|-
TGTGCCAGCAGTTACAGGGGAAGCCCATATGGCTACACCTTC
CASSYRGSPYGYTF
>12|TRBV4-3|-|TRBJ1-4|-
TGCGCCAGCAGCCCGGGGTTTGGAAAACTGTTTTTT
CASSPGFGKLFF